Following are 30 T cell receptor beta chains from one sample sequenced in a study of blood T cell repertoires in COVID-19. Sequenced by immunoSEQ multiplex PCR; TCRdb stores in-frame clones only, minus some. Found here are around 100,000 clones, under 80% of them singletons; the top ten hold approximately 22%. The sequenced sample was peripheral blood. The origin of the receptors is a man in his 70s with active or convalescent COVID-19.

V gene TRBV5-1 combines with J gene TRBJ2-3; TRBD2 might be the D (5 bases). V was shortened by 4 bases and J by 2 bases, with 8 bases between the two germline ends. This CDR3 has 13 residues. The germline V gene has CDR1 SGHRS and CDR2 YFSETQ. DNA for the CDR3: TGCGCCAGCAGCCCGGGGTCCACAGATACGCAGTATTTT. Its translation is CASSPGSTDTQYF.

The rearrangement links TRBV30 to TRBJ1-1, with D perhaps matching TRBD1 (5 bases). CDR1 is GTSNPN and CDR2 is SVGIG in the germline V gene (reference sequence). Trimming removed 2 bases at V and 5 bases at J, with 9 bases between. The CDR3 length is 12 residues. The DNA of the CDR3 is TGTGCCTGGAGTCCTCAGGGAACTGAAGCTTTCTTT. Translated: CAWSPQGTEAFF.

The chain joins TRBV2 to TRBJ2-7, with D unresolved. The CDR3 consists of 11 residues. V shed 4 bases and J shed 4 bases, with 5 bases lying between them. Germline V gene data show CDR1 as SNHLY and CDR2 as FYNNEI. The CDR3 loop is CASSGAYEQYF. DNA of the CDR3: TGTGCCAGCAGTGGTGCGTACGAGCAGTACTTC.

This clone was seen only a few times. V gene TRBV7-7 combines with J gene TRBJ2-7, with D perhaps TRBD1 (6 bases). V gave up 3 bases and J gave up 0 bases, with 12 bases separating them. This CDR3 is 15 amino acids long. Looked up from germline, CDR1 is SSHAT and CDR2 is FNYEAQ (reference sequence). For the CDR3, the DNA is TGTGCCAGCAGCTTCCGGACAGACAGCTCCTACGAGCAGTACTTC. Translation gives CASSFRTDSSYEQYF.

V and J are TRBV7-9 and TRBJ2-1, with TRBD2 matching 7 bases. The CDR3 loop spans 13 amino acids. Trimming cost V 7 bases and J 1 base; bases outside gene matches: 1. Germline V gene data show CDR1 as SEHNR and CDR2 as FQNEAQ (reference sequence). The CDR3 protein is CASIGGSYNEQFF. In DNA form, the CDR3 reads TGTGCCAGCATCGGGGGGTCCTACAATGAGCAGTTCTTC.

The chain employs TRBV10-3 and TRBJ2-3; D perhaps matches TRBD1 (5 bases). V was clipped by 3 bases and J by 0 bases, with 10 bases between them. The CDR3 is 15 amino acids. Germline CDR1 is ENHRY and CDR2 is SYGVKD. CDR3 nucleotides: TGTGCCATCAGTGAAAGGACATCTAGCACAGATACGCAGTATTTT. It specifies CAISERTSSTDTQYF.

V usage is TRBV11-2 and J usage is TRBJ2-3, with 7 bases matching TRBD1. Trimming took 5 bases from V and 2 from J; bases not matched to a gene: 4. CDR1 and CDR2 (germline): SGHAT, FQNNGV. There are 14 residues in the CDR3. The chain's CDR3 is CASSRTGFTDTQYF. CDR3 bases: TGTGCCAGCAGCCGGACAGGTTTCACAGATACGCAGTATTTT.

J is TRBJ2-7 and V is TRBV2, with D possibly matching TRBD2 (5 bases). This CDR3 has 15 residues. Looked up from germline, CDR1 is SNHLY and CDR2 is FYNNEI. The V end was cut by 4 bases, the J end by 1 base, with 14 bases between. The DNA for the CDR3 is TGTGCCAGCAGTGTTGGGGTAGCGAGGTCCTACGAGCAGTACTTC. Translating gives CASSVGVARSYEQYF.

This rearrangement joins TRBV7-2 to TRBJ2-1; 8 positions agree with TRBD2. V lost 4 bases to trimming and J lost 5 bases; unmatched junction nucleotides: 10. The CDR3 consists of 16 residues. The germline CDR1 and CDR2 sequences are SGHTA and FQGNSA. The CDR3 sequence is CASSSDGTSRHNEQFF. CDR3 DNA sequence: TGTGCCAGCAGCTCAGACGGGACTAGTAGACACAATGAGCAGTTCTTC.

Only a few counts were recorded for this clone. J is TRBJ1-6 and V is TRBV5-1, with D maybe TRBD1 (6 bases). Trimming stripped 4 bases from V and 7 bases from J, with 15 bases between. The CDR3 has 15 amino acids. Per germline, CDR1 SGHRS and CDR2 YFSETQ. The CDR3 sequence is CASSPLQGINSPLHF. For the CDR3, the DNA is TGCGCCAGCAGCCCCCTCCAGGGGATCAATTCACCCCTCCACTTT.

The gene calls are TRBV4-1 and TRBJ1-2, with a weak D call TRBD1 (6 bases). V gave up 4 bases and J gave up 2 bases, with 11 bases separating them. The CDR3 extends over 14 amino acids. Germline CDR1 MGHRA, CDR2 YSYEKL. Written as DNA, the CDR3 is TGCGCCAGCAGCCCCCCCACAGGGAACTATGGCTACACCTTC. This gives the protein CASSPPTGNYGYTF.

This chain connects TRBV7-2 to TRBJ2-6; D ambiguous. The CDR3 covers 15 residues. The V gene's germline CDR1 is SGHTA and CDR2 FQGNSA. V was trimmed by 8 bases and J by 0 bases, leaving 11 bases between them. CDR3 amino acids: CASVSGISGANVLTF. As DNA, the CDR3 is TGTGCCAGCGTATCAGGAATCTCTGGGGCCAACGTCCTGACTTTC.

The chain joins TRBV5-1 to TRBJ2-2, with 7 bases fitting TRBD1. The junction had 5 bases not matched to a gene; V was cut back by 2 bases and J by 7 bases. Germline V CDR1 and CDR2: SGHRS, YFSETQ. The CDR3 spans 14 residues. The CDR3 DNA reads as TGCGCCAGCAGCTTAAGGACAGGTTACGGGGAGCTGTTTTTT. Translating it yields CASSLRTGYGELFF.

The chain carries TRBV29-1 and TRBJ2-5, with 7 positions matching TRBD2. The J segment lost 5 bases and the V segment lost 2 bases, leaving 2 bases of the junction unmatched. The CDR3 totals 12 residues. Per the germline V gene, CDR1 is SQVTM and CDR2 is ANQGSEA. CDR3 region: CSVEWGGETQYF. CDR3 DNA sequence: TGCAGCGTTGAATGGGGAGGGGAGACCCAGTACTTC.

This CDR3 is CASSGQQGNTEAFF. DNA of the CDR3: TGTGCCAGCAGCGGACAACAGGGAAACACTGAAGCTTTCTTT. This sequence joins TRBV9 and TRBJ1-1; possible D gene TRBD1, 6 bases. This CDR3 is 14 amino acids long. The V and J ends lost 3 bases and 2 bases respectively, with 11 bases between them. Germline CDR1 is SGDLS and CDR2 is YYNGEE.

The chain joins TRBV18 to TRBJ1-5; D possibly corresponds to TRBD1 (5 bases). Germline-derived CDR1 and CDR2 are KGHSH and LQKENI. V was pared by 5 bases and J by 3 bases, with 8 bases between. This CDR3 has 13 residues. CDR3 region: CASSRGTNQPQHF. As DNA, the CDR3 is TGTGCCAGCTCAAGGGGTACCAATCAGCCCCAGCATTTT.

The V and J genes are TRBV5-6 and TRBJ2-7; D unclear. With 1 base removed from V and 3 bases from J, the gap between germline ends came to 8 bases. Germline V gene lookup returns CDR1 SGHDT and CDR2 YYEEEE. The CDR3 is made up of 13 amino acids. The CDR3 spells CASSLSPGYEQYF. The CDR3 nucleotides read TGTGCCAGCAGCTTGAGTCCGGGCTACGAGCAGTACTTC.

The sample holds a few counts of this clone. Other nucleotide sequences in the sample specify the same CDR3. The rearrangement uses TRBV5-1 and TRBJ2-1; 12 nucleotides agree with TRBD2. With V trimmed by 1 base and J by 5 bases, 1 base remained unmatched. The CDR3 runs to 15 residues. The germline CDR1 and CDR2 sequences are SGHRS and YFSETQ. CDR3 sequence: CASSLRTSGDNEQFF. The CDR3, as DNA: TGCGCCAGCAGCTTGCGGACTAGCGGGGACAATGAGCAGTTCTTC.

The rearrangement links TRBV9 to TRBJ2-2; D possibly corresponds to TRBD2 (5 bases). Germline CDR1 and CDR2: SGDLS and YYNGEE. This CDR3 comprises 13 residues. Trimming removed 10 bases at V and 5 bases at J, with 15 bases between. The CDR3 loop is CAGEEGETGELFF. CDR3 bases: TGTGCCGGTGAAGAGGGTGAGACCGGGGAGCTGTTTTTT.

This chain links TRBV10-2 with TRBJ1-6, with 8 positions matching TRBD1. Germline trimming cut 4 bases from V and 7 bases from J; bases unmatched to any gene: 3. This CDR3 is 14 amino acids long. Germline CDR1 and CDR2: WSHSY and SAAADI. The CDR3 sequence: CASSADRVNSPLHF. Written as DNA, the CDR3 is TGCGCCAGCAGTGCGGACAGGGTAAATTCACCCCTCCACTTT.

This chain connects TRBV4-1 to TRBJ1-1; TRBD1 might be the D (6 bases). Between the trimmed V and J ends, which lost 4 bases and 1 base, there was a span of 7 bases. Per germline, CDR1 MGHRA and CDR2 YSYEKL. This CDR3 has 13 amino acids. Written as DNA, the CDR3 is TGCGCCAGCAGCCGGACAGAGAACACTGAAGCTTTCTTT. Translated: CASSRTENTEAFF.

The V and J genes are TRBV7-3 and TRBJ2-1; TRBD1 might be the D (7 bases). Trimming left V 5 bases short and J 8 bases short, with 16 bases between. Germline V lookup: CDR1 SGHTA, CDR2 FQGTGA. The CDR3 sequence is 14 residues long. CDR3 DNA sequence: TGTGCCAGCAGCAAGGGACAGCGGGTTGATGAGCAGTTCTTC. Its translation: CASSKGQRVDEQFF.

In nucleotides, the CDR3 is TGTGCCAGCAGCCCCACAGGGGGAAGGACTGAAGCTTTCTTT. Amino acid sequence: CASSPTGGRTEAFF. The chain recombines TRBV6-5 with TRBJ1-1; 8 bases match TRBD1. The ends lost 6 bases at V and 5 bases at J; junction bases unmatched: 8. The CDR3 covers 14 residues. CDR1 MNHEY and CDR2 SVGAGI come from the germline V gene.

The V and J genes are TRBV14 and TRBJ1-3, with 9 bases lining up with TRBD1. The CDR3 covers 16 residues. The trim removed 4 bases at V and 3 bases at J, leaving 7 bases unmatched. Germline V gene sequence: CDR1 SGHDN, CDR2 FVKESK. The CDR3 protein is CASSPYRGPFGNTIYF. The CDR3, as DNA: TGTGCCAGCAGCCCCTACAGGGGGCCCTTTGGAAACACCATATATTTT. The complete variable domain, with remaining parts taken from reference TRBV14 and TRBJ1-3, reads EAGVTQFPSHSVIEKGQTVTLRCDPISGHDNLYWYRRVMGKEIKFLLHFVKESKQDESGMPNNRFLAERTGGTYSTLKVQPAELEDSGVYFCASSPYRGPFGNTIYFGEGSWLTVV.

The V and J genes are TRBV6-4 and TRBJ2-7, with TRBD2 identical over 12 bases. Germline V gene data show CDR1 as MRHNA and CDR2 as SNTAGT. The CDR3 length is 16 residues. J was trimmed by 0 bases and V by 7 bases; bases with no gene match: 7. The CDR3 loop is CASKGLAGSSSYEQYF. The CDR3 DNA is TGTGCCAGCAAGGGACTAGCGGGTTCAAGCTCCTACGAGCAGTACTTC.

The rearrangement joins TRBV27 to TRBJ2-1, with D possibly matching TRBD1 (6 bases). Between the trimmed V and J ends, which lost 4 bases and 6 bases, there was a span of 13 bases. The CDR3 runs to 14 residues. Germline CDR1 MNHEY, CDR2 SMNVEV (reference sequence). The CDR3 DNA is TGTGCCAGCAGTTGGGGGCGCGGGTCCAATGAGCAGTTCTTC. The encoded protein is CASSWGRGSNEQFF.

V is TRBV5-8 and J is TRBJ2-1; a weak D match, TRBD2 (5 bases). The germline CDR1 and CDR2 sequences are SGHTS and YDEGEE. Trimming pared 4 bases from V and 4 bases from J, leaving 9 bases between. The CDR3 is 13 residues long. Here the CDR3 DNA reads TGTGCCAGCAGCCCCGGACTGTACAATGAGCAGTTCTTC. Amino acid sequence: CASSPGLYNEQFF.

The chain employs TRBV29-1 and TRBJ2-7; 8 bases fit TRBD2. J was trimmed by 3 bases and V by 5 bases; bases with no gene match: 9. CDR1 SQVTM and CDR2 ANQGSEA come from the germline V gene. The CDR3 is 14 residues long. The CDR3 protein is CSVLGAGGLYEQYF. CDR3 DNA sequence: TGCAGCGTTTTAGGGGCGGGGGGCCTCTACGAGCAGTACTTC.

This clone appeared a few times. V gene TRBV2 combines with J gene TRBJ1-2; D possibly corresponds to TRBD1 (5 bases). This CDR3 has 12 amino acids. Trimming stripped 6 bases from V and 5 bases from J, with 10 bases between. Germline assignment: CDR1 SNHLY and CDR2 FYNNEI. The CDR3 region is CASSRPGYGYTF. The CDR3 nucleotides are TGTGCCAGCAGCCGCCCAGGGTATGGCTACACCTTC.

The chain couples TRBV28 to TRBJ2-7, with TRBD1 matching 10 bases. Germline V CDR1 and CDR2: MDHEN, SYDVKM. The CDR3 runs 15 residues. Trimming took 4 bases from V and 5 from J; bases not matched to a gene: 8. DNA of the CDR3: TGTGCCAGCAGTTCCTGGGGACAGGGGACCCACGAGCAGTACTTC. It translates to CASSSWGQGTHEQYF.